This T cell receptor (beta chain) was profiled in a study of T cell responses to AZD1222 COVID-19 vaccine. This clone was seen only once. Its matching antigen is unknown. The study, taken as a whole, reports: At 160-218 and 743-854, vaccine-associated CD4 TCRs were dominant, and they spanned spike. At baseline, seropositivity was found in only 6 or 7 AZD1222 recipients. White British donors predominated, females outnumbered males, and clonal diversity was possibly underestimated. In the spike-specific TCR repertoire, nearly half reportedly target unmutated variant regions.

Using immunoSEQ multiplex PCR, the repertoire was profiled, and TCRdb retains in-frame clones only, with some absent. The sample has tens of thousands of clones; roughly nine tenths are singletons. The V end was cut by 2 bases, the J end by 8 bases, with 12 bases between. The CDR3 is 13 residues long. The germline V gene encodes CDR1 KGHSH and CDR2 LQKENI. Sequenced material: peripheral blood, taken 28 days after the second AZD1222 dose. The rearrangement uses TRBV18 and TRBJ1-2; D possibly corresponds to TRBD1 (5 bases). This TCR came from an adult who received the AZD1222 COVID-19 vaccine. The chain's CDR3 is CASSPDGGPGYTF. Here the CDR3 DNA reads TGTGCCAGCTCACCAGACGGGGGTCCCGGCTACACCTTC.